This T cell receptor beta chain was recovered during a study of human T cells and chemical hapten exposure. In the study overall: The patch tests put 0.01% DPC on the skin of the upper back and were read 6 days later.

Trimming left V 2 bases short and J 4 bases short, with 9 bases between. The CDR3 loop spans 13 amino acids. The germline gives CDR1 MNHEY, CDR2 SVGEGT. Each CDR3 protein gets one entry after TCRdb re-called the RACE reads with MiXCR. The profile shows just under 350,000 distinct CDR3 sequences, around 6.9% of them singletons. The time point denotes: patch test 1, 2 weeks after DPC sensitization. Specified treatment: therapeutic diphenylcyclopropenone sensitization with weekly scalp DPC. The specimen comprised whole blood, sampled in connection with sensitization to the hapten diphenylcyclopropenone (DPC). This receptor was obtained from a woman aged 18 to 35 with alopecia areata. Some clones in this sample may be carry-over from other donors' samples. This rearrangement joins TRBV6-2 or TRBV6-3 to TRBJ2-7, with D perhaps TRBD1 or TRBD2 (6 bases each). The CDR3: CASSYPGAYEQYF. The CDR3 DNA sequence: TGTGCCAGCAGTTACCCGGGGGCATACGAGCAGTACTTC.